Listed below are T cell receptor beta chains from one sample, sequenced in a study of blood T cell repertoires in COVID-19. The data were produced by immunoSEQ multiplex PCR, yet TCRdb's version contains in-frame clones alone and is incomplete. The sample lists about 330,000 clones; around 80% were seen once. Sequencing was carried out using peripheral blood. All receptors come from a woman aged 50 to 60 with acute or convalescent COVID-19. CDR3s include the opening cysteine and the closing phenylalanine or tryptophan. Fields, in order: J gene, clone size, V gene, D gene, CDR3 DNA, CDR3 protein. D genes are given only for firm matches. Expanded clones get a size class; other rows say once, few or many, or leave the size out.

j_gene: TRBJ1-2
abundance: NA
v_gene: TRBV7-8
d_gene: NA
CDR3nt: TGTGCCAGCAGCCCACGTGGAGGGACTGGCTACACCTTC
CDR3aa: CASSPRGGTGYTF

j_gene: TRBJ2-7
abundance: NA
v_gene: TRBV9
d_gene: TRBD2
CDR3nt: TGTGCCAGCAGCCCCACGGGTAGCGGGTCCTACGAGCAGTACTTC
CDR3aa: CASSPTGSGSYEQYF

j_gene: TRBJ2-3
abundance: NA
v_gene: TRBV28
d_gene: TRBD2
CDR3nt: TGTGCCAGCAGTTTGGGGGGGGGCACAGATACGCAGTATTTT
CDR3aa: CASSLGGGTDTQYF

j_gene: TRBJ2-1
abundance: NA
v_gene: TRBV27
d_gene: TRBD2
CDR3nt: TGTGCCAGCAGAGGGACTAGCGGATACAATGAGCAGTTCTTC
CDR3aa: CASRGTSGYNEQFF

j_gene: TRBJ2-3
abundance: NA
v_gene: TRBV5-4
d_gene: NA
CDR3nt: TGTGCCAGCAGCCCAGGGGCCCGTGCTAGCACAGATACGCAGTATTTT
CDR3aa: CASSPGARASTDTQYF

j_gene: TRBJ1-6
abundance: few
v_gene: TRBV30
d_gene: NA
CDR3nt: TGTGCCTGGAGACGACAGGCGTCTAATTCACCCCTCCACTTT
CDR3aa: CAWRRQASNSPLHF

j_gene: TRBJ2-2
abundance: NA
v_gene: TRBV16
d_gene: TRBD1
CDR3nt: TGTGCCAGCCGGAGAGGGGGCGCCTTAGACACCGGGGAGCTGTTTTTT
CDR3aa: CASRRGGALDTGELFF

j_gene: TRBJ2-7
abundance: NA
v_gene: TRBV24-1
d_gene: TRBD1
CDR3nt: TGTGCCACTATTCCGGGACAGGGTTCGGCCGAGCAGTACTTC
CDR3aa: CATIPGQGSAEQYF

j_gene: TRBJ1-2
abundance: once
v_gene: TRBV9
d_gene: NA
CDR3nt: TGTGCCAGCAGCGTAGCCGATGTGGGACACCTAAGAAATGGCTACACCTTC
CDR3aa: CASSVADVGHLRNGYTF

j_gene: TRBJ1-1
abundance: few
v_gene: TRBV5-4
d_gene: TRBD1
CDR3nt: TGTGCCAGCAGCACGGGGACAGGGGGCCTGAACACTGAAGCTTTCTTT
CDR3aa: CASSTGTGGLNTEAFF

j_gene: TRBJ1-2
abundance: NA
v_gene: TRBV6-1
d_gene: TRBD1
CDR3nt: TGTGCCAGCAGTGAAGCGGGGACAGATGGCTACACCTTC
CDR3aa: CASSEAGTDGYTF

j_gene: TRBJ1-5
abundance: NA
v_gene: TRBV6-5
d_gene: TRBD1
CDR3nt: TGTGCCGCGACAGGGGGCGGTCAGCCCCAGCATTTT
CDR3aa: CAATGGGQPQHF

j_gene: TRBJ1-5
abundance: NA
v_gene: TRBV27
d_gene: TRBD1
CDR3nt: TGTGCCAGCAGTTTGGGGACAGAATTCAATCAGCCCCAGCATTTT
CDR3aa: CASSLGTEFNQPQHF

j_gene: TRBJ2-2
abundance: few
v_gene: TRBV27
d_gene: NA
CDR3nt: TGTGCCAGCAGTTGGGGAGTAAACAGGGTTATCACCACCGGGGAGCTGTTTTTT
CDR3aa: CASSWGVNRVITTGELFF

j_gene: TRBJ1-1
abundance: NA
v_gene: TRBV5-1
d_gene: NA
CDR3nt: TGCGCCAGCAGGCGGGTGGTGGGCGACACTGAAGCTTTCTTT
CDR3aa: CASRRVVGDTEAFF

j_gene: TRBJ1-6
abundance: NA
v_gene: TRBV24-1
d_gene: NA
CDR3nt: TGTGCCACCTCGGAGGCCTATGATAATTCACCCCTCCACTTT
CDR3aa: CATSEAYDNSPLHF

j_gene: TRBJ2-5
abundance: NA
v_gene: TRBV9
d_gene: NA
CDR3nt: TGTGCCAGCAGCGTAGTGGCAGGGGATGAGACCCAGTACTTC
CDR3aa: CASSVVAGDETQYF

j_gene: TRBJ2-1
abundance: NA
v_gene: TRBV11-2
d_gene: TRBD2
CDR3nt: TGTGCCAGCAGTATCAGCGGGGGGGAGCAGTTCTTC
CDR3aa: CASSISGGEQFF

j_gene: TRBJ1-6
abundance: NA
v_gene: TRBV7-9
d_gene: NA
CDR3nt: TGTGCCAGCAGCCCCGGACAGTCCTATAATTCACCCCTCCACTTT
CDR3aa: CASSPGQSYNSPLHF

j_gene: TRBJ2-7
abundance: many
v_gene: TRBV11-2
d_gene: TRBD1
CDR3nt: TGTGCCAGCAGCCCGTCCGGGACAGGGGGCGACGAGCAGTACTTC
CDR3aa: CASSPSGTGGDEQYF

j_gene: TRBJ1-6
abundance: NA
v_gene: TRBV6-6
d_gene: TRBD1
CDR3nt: TGTGCCAGCAGTCTAAGGACAGGGTTGGACACCCTCCACTTT
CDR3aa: CASSLRTGLDTLHF

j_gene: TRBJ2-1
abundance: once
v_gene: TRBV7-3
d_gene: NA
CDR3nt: TGTGCCAGCAGCTTCGTACTAGACAATGAGCAGTTCTTC
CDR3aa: CASSFVLDNEQFF

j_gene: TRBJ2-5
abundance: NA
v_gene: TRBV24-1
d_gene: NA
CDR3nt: TGTGCCACCAGTGATCCCCCGGCGGTGGAGACCCAGTACTTC
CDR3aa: CATSDPPAVETQYF

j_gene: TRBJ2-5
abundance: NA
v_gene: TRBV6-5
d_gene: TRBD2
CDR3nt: TGTGCCAGCAGGTTTAGCGGGGAAGAGACCCAGTACTTC
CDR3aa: CASRFSGEETQYF

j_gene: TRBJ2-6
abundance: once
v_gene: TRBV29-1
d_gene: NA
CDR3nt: TGCAGCGTTTCATCTGGGGCCAACGTCCTGACTTTC
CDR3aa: CSVSSGANVLTF

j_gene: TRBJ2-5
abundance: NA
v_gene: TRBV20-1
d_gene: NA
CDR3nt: TGCAGTGCTAGTTTGCAGCAAGAGACCCAGTACTTC
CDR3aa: CSASLQQETQYF

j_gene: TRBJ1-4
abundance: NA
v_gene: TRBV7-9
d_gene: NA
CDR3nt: TGTGCCAGCAGCTTAGGTCGCGGGAAACTGTTTTTT
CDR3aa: CASSLGRGKLFF

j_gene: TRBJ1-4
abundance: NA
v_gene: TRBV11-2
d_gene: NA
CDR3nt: TGTGCCAGCAGCCAAGAGGGCACTAATGAAAAACTGTTTTTT
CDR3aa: CASSQEGTNEKLFF

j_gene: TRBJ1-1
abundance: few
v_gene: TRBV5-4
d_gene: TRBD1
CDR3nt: TGTGCCAGCAGCCAAGGACAGGGGAGCACTGAAGCTTTCTTT
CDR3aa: CASSQGQGSTEAFF

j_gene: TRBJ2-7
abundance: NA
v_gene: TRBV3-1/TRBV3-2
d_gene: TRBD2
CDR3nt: TGTGCCAGCAGCCAAGCGACTAGCGGGAACTCCCGGTTTTTC
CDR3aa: CASSQATSGNSRFF

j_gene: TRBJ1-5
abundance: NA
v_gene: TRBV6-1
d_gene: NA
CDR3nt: TGTGCCAGCAGTGACATTGTAGGCAATCAGCCCCAGCATTTT
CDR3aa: CASSDIVGNQPQHF

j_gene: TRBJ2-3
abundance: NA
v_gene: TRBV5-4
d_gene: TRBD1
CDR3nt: TGTGCCAGCAGCTCCGGGACAGGGCCAGATACGCAGTATTTT
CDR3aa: CASSSGTGPDTQYF